This T cell receptor beta chain was captured by sequencing in a study of T cell changes during pregnancy in multiple sclerosis. Sequencing used immunoSEQ multiplex PCR; TCRdb keeps in-frame clones, though not all of them. The sample consists of just under 100,000 clones, approximately 94% of them appearing once. The starting material was peripheral blood, obtained after pregnancy. The origin of this receptor is a female donor with multiple sclerosis, enrolled in a pregnancy study.

CDR3 protein: CASSATIQGVARGYTF. CDR3 bases: TGCGCCAGCAGCGCCACCATCCAGGGGGTTGCGCGAGGCTACACCTTC. The rearrangement uses TRBV5-1 and TRBJ1-2, with TRBD1 matching over 7 bases. Germline CDR1 and CDR2: SGHRS and YFSETQ. Trimming took 4 bases from V and 8 from J; bases not matched to a gene: 17. The CDR3 runs to 16 residues.